This T cell receptor (beta chain) appears in the sequencing data of a study of human T cells and chemical hapten exposure. The CDR3 runs to 14 residues. Trimming took 10 bases from V and 10 from J, leaving 20 bases between them. As processed by the authors: Around 97,000 TCRs per sample was the median, with a range of roughly 23,224 to 750,000. Using its own MiXCR run on the RACE reads, TCRdb lists one record per CDR3 protein. The V and J calls were determined by TCRdb, not by the authors. Of 95,000 to 150,000 distinct CDR3 sequences in the sample, roughly 14% were seen once. Documented time point: pre-sensitization, week 0. Treatment of the sample: therapeutic diphenylcyclopropenone sensitization with weekly scalp DPC. Extraction of total RNA was performed on unfractionated whole blood. This clonotype was counted at least ten times.

The clonotype comes from a woman aged 18-30 years with alopecia areata. Some clones in this sample may be carry-over from other donors' samples. Sequencing used whole blood, obtained in connection with sensitization to the hapten diphenylcyclopropenone (DPC). J is TRBJ1-6 and V is TRBV23-1; weak D call: TRBD1 (5 bases). TRBV23-1 is an ORF, and what it does is uncertain. The CDR3 loop is CANAPGGERSPLHF. DNA of the CDR3: TGCGCCAACGCCCCGGGGGGGGAGAGGTCACCCCTCCACTTT.